This T cell receptor (beta chain) originates from a study of T cell clones after liver transplantation. Assay: immunoSEQ multiplex PCR; the TCRdb copy retains only in-frame clones and omits some. The table has about 45,000 clones, around 84% seen once. The sequence was obtained from a human patient who received a liver transplant. Some T cells may originate from the graft donor. The specimen comprised CD4+ T cells from blood, sampled 24 months after liver transplant.

The CDR3 reads CASRFKDRVSGYTF. The CDR3 DNA sequence: TGTGCCAGCAGGTTCAAGGACAGGGTCTCTGGCTACACCTTC. The chain uses TRBV28 and TRBJ1-2; 8 bases match TRBD1. Trimming took 6 bases from V and 7 from J; bases not matched to a gene: 10. There are 14 residues in the CDR3. From germline, CDR1 is MDHEN and CDR2 SYDVKM.